These 30 T cell receptor beta chains were all obtained from the same sample, sequenced in a study of siplizumab effects on memory and regulatory T cells. Profiling relied on immunoSEQ multiplex PCR, and the TCRdb table lists in-frame clones only, not all of them. The sample carries over 85,000 clones, about 90% recorded once. The specimen sequenced was CD4+ T cells sorted from blood. All receptors come from a human donor in good health.

J is TRBJ1-6 and V is TRBV11-2, with D tentatively TRBD1 (5 bases). Trimming pared 3 bases from V and 10 bases from J, leaving 10 bases between. Germline values: CDR1 SGHAT, CDR2 FQNNGV. This CDR3 is 13 amino acids long. The CDR3: CASSFQGGSPLHF. CDR3 DNA: TGTGCCAGCAGCTTCCAGGGAGGGTCACCCCTCCACTTT.

V and J are TRBV7-9 and TRBJ1-5; no clear D gene. This CDR3 region has 13 residues. Germline-derived CDR1 and CDR2 are SEHNR and FQNEAQ (reference sequence). V dropped 5 bases and J dropped 7 bases, with 12 bases sitting between them. This CDR3 reads CASSPDEDQPQHF. The CDR3 DNA reads as TGTGCCAGCAGCCCAGATGAGGACCAGCCCCAGCATTTT.

The chain recombines TRBV6-5 with TRBJ2-6, with D maybe TRBD2 (5 bases). The ends were cut back, 6 bases at V and 2 bases at J, with 11 bases in the middle. The CDR3 extends over 15 amino acids. The germline gives CDR1 MNHEY, CDR2 SVGAGI. The chain's CDR3 is CASSRGVTGANVLTF. The CDR3 DNA reads as TGTGCCAGCAGCCGGGGAGTGACTGGGGCCAACGTCCTGACTTTC.

The CDR3 DNA sequence: TGTGCCAGCAGTTACCTCAGGACAGACAATGAGCAGTTCTTC. Translating gives CASSYLRTDNEQFF. The chain employs TRBV6-5 and TRBJ2-1; a weak D match, TRBD1 (6 bases). The germline gives CDR1 MNHEY, CDR2 SVGAGI. The CDR3 sequence is 14 residues long. The germline V and J ends were trimmed by 2 bases and 5 bases, with 10 bases remaining between them.

The gene calls are TRBV7-2 and TRBJ1-5, with D possibly matching TRBD1 (6 bases). The CDR3 length is 13 residues. Trimming stripped 4 bases from V and 2 bases from J, with 6 bases between. The germline V gene encodes CDR1 SGHTA and CDR2 FQGNSA. This chain's CDR3 is CASSYRGNQPQHF. DNA of the CDR3: TGTGCCAGCAGCTACAGGGGCAATCAGCCCCAGCATTTT.

The V and J genes are TRBV5-1 and TRBJ1-1; D unclear. Per germline, CDR1 SGHRS and CDR2 YFSETQ. The V end lost 3 bases, the J end lost 6 bases, and 15 bases lay between the germline ends. The CDR3 extends over 14 amino acids. The CDR3 sequence is CASSSAWVNAEAFF. The CDR3, as DNA: TGCGCCAGCAGCTCGGCTTGGGTTAACGCTGAAGCTTTCTTT.

V and J are TRBV28 and TRBJ1-2, with D possibly TRBD1 on 5 matching bases. This CDR3 is built from 13 residues. Per the germline V gene, CDR1 is MDHEN and CDR2 is SYDVKM. V was cut by 4 bases and J by 6 bases, with 12 bases left in between. The CDR3 bases are TGTGCCAGCAGTTCAGTGCGGGGACATGGCTACACCTTC. It codes for CASSSVRGHGYTF.

The V call is TRBV5-4, the J call TRBJ2-7, with D uncertain. The CDR3 loop spans 13 amino acids. Germline lookup yields CDR1 SGHNT and CDR2 YYREEE (reference sequence). Trimming cost V 0 bases and J 3 bases, with 7 bases left between them. CDR3 residues: CASSLDSHYEQYF. The CDR3, as DNA: TGTGCCAGCAGCTTGGACAGTCACTACGAGCAGTACTTC.

V and J are TRBV7-3 and TRBJ2-3, with 10 bases fitting TRBD2. Germline values: CDR1 SGHTA, CDR2 FQGTGA. V lost 2 bases to trimming and J lost 1 base; unmatched junction nucleotides: 18. The length of the CDR3 is 21 residues. In DNA, the CDR3 is TGTGCCAGCAGCTTAGGGGGACTAGCGCGATACGGGGCAGGTGGCACAGATACGCAGTATTTT. It translates to CASSLGGLARYGAGGTDTQYF.

The chain uses TRBV5-6 and TRBJ2-7, with no clear D. Germline V gene data show CDR1 as SGHDT and CDR2 as YYEEEE. The CDR3 spans 13 residues. Trimming removed 4 bases from V and 3 bases from J, with 11 bases in between. CDR3 in amino acids: CASSADPYYEQYF. The CDR3 coding sequence is TGTGCCAGCAGCGCGGACCCCTACTACGAGCAGTACTTC.

V is TRBV11-1 and J is TRBJ2-3; unclear D gene. Per germline, CDR1 SGHAT and CDR2 FQDESV (reference sequence). V dropped 3 bases and J dropped 0 bases, with 10 bases sitting between them. This CDR3 is built from 15 residues. The CDR3 loop reads CASSLSGQSTDTQYF. DNA of the CDR3: TGTGCCAGCAGCTTGTCCGGGCAGAGCACAGATACGCAGTATTTT.

The chain joins TRBV14 to TRBJ1-2; D uncertain. V lost 1 base and J 7 bases, leaving 7 bases between the germline ends. The germline CDR1 and CDR2 sequences are SGHDN and FVKESK. There are 12 residues in the CDR3. In nucleotides, the CDR3 is TGTGCCAGCAGCCAAGGGGCTGGTGGCTACACCTTC. Its translation is CASSQGAGGYTF.

This chain connects TRBV7-6 to TRBJ2-7; 7 nucleotides match TRBD1. Germline assignment: CDR1 SGHVS and CDR2 FNYEAQ. This CDR3 contains 12 residues. V lost 4 bases, J lost 9 bases, and 6 bases stayed unmatched. The CDR3 region is CASSSQGLGQYF. The CDR3 DNA sequence: TGTGCCAGCAGCTCACAGGGGTTGGGGCAGTACTTC. The full variable domain, in which reference TRBV7-6 and TRBJ2-7 provide the parts outside the CDR3, is GAGVSQSPRYKVTKRGQDVALRCDPISGHVSLYWYRQALGQGPEFLTYFNYEAQQDKSGLPNDRFSAERPEGSISTLTIQRTEQRDSAMYRCASSSQGLGQYFGPGTRLTVT.

This clone was seen just once. The chain couples TRBV6-5 to TRBJ2-2, with D uncertain. From germline, CDR1 is MNHEY and CDR2 SVGAGI. The germline V and J ends were trimmed by 4 bases and 7 bases, with 16 bases remaining between them. This CDR3 has 15 residues. The CDR3 sequence is CASSSSLFEYGELFF. DNA for the CDR3: TGTGCCAGCAGTTCTTCCCTATTTGAGTACGGGGAGCTGTTTTTT.

The V and J genes are TRBV9 and TRBJ2-5; 12 nucleotides line up with TRBD2. The J call is uncertain, as TRBJ2-7 better fits the DNA end. The CDR3 totals 17 residues. The germline gives CDR1 SGDLS, CDR2 YYNGEE. Here the CDR3 reads CASSVGLGTSGPYEQYF. The CDR3 DNA is TGTGCCAGCAGCGTAGGGTTGGGGACTAGCGGGCCCTACGAGCAGTACTTC.

The V and J genes are TRBV9 and TRBJ1-1; 7 bases fit TRBD1. CDR1 is SGDLS and CDR2 is YYNGEE in the germline V gene. The J segment lost 1 base and the V segment lost 3 bases, leaving 3 bases of the junction unmatched. CDR3 length equals 14 residues. Here the CDR3 reads CASSAGGWNTEAFF. The CDR3 DNA sequence: TGTGCCAGCAGCGCAGGGGGGTGGAACACTGAAGCTTTCTTT.

The chain recombines TRBV30 with TRBJ2-5, with 9 nucleotides matching TRBD1. V dropped 3 bases and J dropped 5; count of bases not matched to a gene: 10. The germline gives CDR1 GTSNPN, CDR2 SVGIG (reference sequence). This CDR3 has 15 residues. CDR3 in amino acids: CAWSVQGALRETQYF. CDR3 DNA: TGTGCCTGGAGCGTACAGGGGGCCCTTCGGGAGACCCAGTACTTC.

This chain connects TRBV2 to TRBJ2-3, with TRBD1 as a possible D gene (6 bases). This CDR3 has 15 amino acids. The germline CDR1 and CDR2 sequences are SNHLY and FYNNEI. The V and J ends lost 8 bases and 6 bases respectively, with 21 bases between them. CDR3 bases: TGTGCCAGCCGGGACAAGGTTTGGTTTGGTGATACGCAGTATTTT. Translating gives CASRDKVWFGDTQYF.

This chain uses TRBV5-6 with TRBJ1-5; D is unclear. V lost 0 bases and J 1 base, leaving 11 bases between the germline ends. The germline V gene encodes CDR1 SGHDT and CDR2 YYEEEE. The CDR3 runs 16 residues. DNA of the CDR3: TGTGCCAGCAGCTTGGCTGGCAGGAGGAGCAATCAGCCCCAGCATTTT. This translates into CASSLAGRRSNQPQHF.

This clone appeared a few times. The V and J genes are TRBV7-2 and TRBJ1-5; D is ambiguous. With 4 bases removed from V and 3 bases from J, the gap between germline ends came to 10 bases. This CDR3 comprises 14 residues. Germline CDR1 is SGHTA and CDR2 is FQGNSA. CDR3 sequence: CASSWTASNQPQHF. CDR3 sequence (DNA): TGTGCCAGCAGCTGGACGGCTTCCAATCAGCCCCAGCATTTT.

The chain joins TRBV7-9 to TRBJ1-4, with 7 bases identical to TRBD1. J was trimmed by 8 bases and V by 2 bases; bases with no gene match: 8. The CDR3 loop spans 15 amino acids. Per the germline V gene, CDR1 is SEHNR and CDR2 is FQNEAQ (reference sequence). The CDR3 here is CASSLNRGQGEKLFF. For the CDR3, the DNA is TGTGCCAGCAGCTTAAATAGGGGGCAGGGCGAAAAACTGTTTTTT.

This CDR3 is CASSGLSGTEAFF. The CDR3 bases are TGTGCCAGCAGTGGATTAAGTGGCACTGAAGCTTTCTTT. The V gene is TRBV2, the J gene TRBJ1-1, with D unclear. The CDR3 has 13 residues. CDR1 is SNHLY, CDR2 FYNNEI, per germline. The germline V and J ends were trimmed by 4 bases and 4 bases, with 10 bases remaining between them.

The J gene is TRBJ2-4, the V gene TRBV30; TRBD1 matches at 7 bases. This CDR3 contains 14 residues. Germline assignment: CDR1 GTSNPN and CDR2 SVGIG (reference sequence). J was trimmed by 4 bases and V by 1 base; bases with no gene match: 4. CDR3 nucleotides: TGTGCCTGGAGTGGAAAGGGGGCGAAAAACATTCAGTACTTC. It encodes CAWSGKGAKNIQYF.

The J gene is TRBJ1-2, the V gene TRBV28; a possible D gene is TRBD1 (5 bases). This CDR3 has 15 amino acids. Germline-derived CDR1 and CDR2 are MDHEN and SYDVKM. V gave up 6 bases and J gave up 5 bases, with 19 bases separating them. CDR3 sequence: CASRLQATLGYGYTF. CDR3 bases: TGTGCCAGCAGACTACAGGCTACCCTTGGGTATGGCTACACCTTC.

The chain links TRBV18 to TRBJ2-3; the D is unclear. Trimming removed 0 bases at V and 6 bases at J, with 25 bases between. The germline V gene has CDR1 KGHSH and CDR2 LQKENI. There are 19 residues in the CDR3. The CDR3 loop is CASSPPNGGRQVTGDTQYF. The CDR3 nucleotides read TGTGCCAGCTCACCACCGAATGGTGGCAGGCAAGTGACCGGGGATACGCAGTATTTT.

The genes are TRBV14 and TRBJ1-2; D is undetermined. This CDR3 comprises 14 residues. Germline CDR1 SGHDN, CDR2 FVKESK. The V and J ends lost 5 bases and 8 bases respectively, with 18 bases between them. The CDR3 nucleotides read TGTGCCAGCAGCAAAGGGTCGCCGTCTAGCGGCTACACCTTC. This translates into CASSKGSPSSGYTF. Full variable domain (missing parts from reference TRBV14 and TRBJ1-2): EAGVTQFPSHSVIEKGQTVTLRCDPISGHDNLYWYRRVMGKEIKFLLHFVKESKQDESGMPNNRFLAERTGGTYSTLKVQPAELEDSGVYFCASSKGSPSSGYTFGSGTRLTVV.

This chain uses TRBV27 with TRBJ1-2; no clear D. The CDR3 loop spans 11 amino acids. Germline V gene lookup returns CDR1 MNHEY and CDR2 SMNVEV (reference sequence). Deletions cut 10 bases from V and 8 bases from J, with 14 bases between. DNA for the CDR3: TGTGCCACCTCAGGCCCCGCGGGCTACACCTTC. It codes for CATSGPAGYTF.

This rearrangement joins TRBV28 to TRBJ1-5; a weak D match, TRBD1 (5 bases). The V gene's germline CDR1 is MDHEN and CDR2 SYDVKM. The germline V and J ends were trimmed by 8 bases and 0 bases, with 23 bases remaining between them. The CDR3 runs 18 residues. The CDR3 DNA sequence: TGTGCCAGCGGTTCCAGGGAAGTCGCCCGATATAGCAATCAGCCCCAGCATTTT. It yields the protein CASGSREVARYSNQPQHF. The full variable domain, with the rest looked up from reference TRBV28 and TRBJ1-5, is DVKVTQSSRYLVKRTGEKVFLECVQDMDHENMFWYRQDPGLGLRLIYFSYDVKMKEKGDIPEGYSVSREKKERFSLILESASTNQTSMYLCASGSREVARYSNQPQHFGDGTRLSIL.

CDR3 sequence (DNA): TGTGCCAGCAGCGTAGCTAACCCAGGATCACCCCTCCACTTT. Amino acids: CASSVANPGSPLHF. This chain uses TRBV9 with TRBJ1-6; D is uncertain. V was cut by 0 bases and J by 10 bases, with 11 bases left in between. This CDR3 has 14 residues. The germline gives CDR1 SGDLS, CDR2 YYNGEE. Supplemented by reference TRBV9 and TRBJ1-6, the full variable domain reads DSGVTQTPKHLITATGQRVTLRCSPRSGDLSVYWYQQSLDQGLQFLIQYYNGEERAKGNILERFSAQQFPDLHSELNLSSLELGDSALYFCASSVANPGSPLHFGNGTRLTVT.

J is TRBJ2-5 and V is TRBV5-6; D gene ambiguous. Trimming removed 0 bases at V and 5 bases at J, with 8 bases between. The CDR3 loop spans 13 amino acids. In germline, CDR1 is SGHDT, CDR2 YYEEEE. In DNA form, the CDR3 reads TGTGCCAGCAGCTTGGTGGGCCGGGAGACCCAGTACTTC. It encodes CASSLVGRETQYF.